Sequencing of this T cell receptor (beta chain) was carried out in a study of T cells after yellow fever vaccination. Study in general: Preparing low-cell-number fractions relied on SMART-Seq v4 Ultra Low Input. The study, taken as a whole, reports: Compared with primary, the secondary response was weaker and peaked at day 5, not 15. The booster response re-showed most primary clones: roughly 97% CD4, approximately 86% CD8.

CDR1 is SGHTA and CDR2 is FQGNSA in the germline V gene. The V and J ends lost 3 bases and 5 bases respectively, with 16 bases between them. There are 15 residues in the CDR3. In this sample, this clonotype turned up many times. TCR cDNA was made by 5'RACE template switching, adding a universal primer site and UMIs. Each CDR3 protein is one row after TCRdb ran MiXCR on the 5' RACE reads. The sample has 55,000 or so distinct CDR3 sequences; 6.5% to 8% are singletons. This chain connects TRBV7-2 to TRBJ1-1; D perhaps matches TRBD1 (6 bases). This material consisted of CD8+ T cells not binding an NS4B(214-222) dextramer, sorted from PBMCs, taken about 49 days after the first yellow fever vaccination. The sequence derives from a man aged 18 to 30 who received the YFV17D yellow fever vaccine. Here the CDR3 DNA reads TGTGCCAGCAGCTTTTTAACAGGGAAAGGGACTGAAGCTTTCTTT. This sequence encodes CASSFLTGKGTEAFF.